This TCR beta chain was profiled in a study of T cell repertoires in cytomegalovirus infection. Study at large: Use of recently identified HLA-C-restricted and well-studied HLA-B-restricted CMV epitopes was part of the study. The public TCR beta signatures pointed to both CMV infection and matching HLA type. Study results and limitations: The ex vivo response showed dominance by HLA-C-restricted CMV-specific TCR beta clonotypes. Of the TCR beta families, the public ones yielded a cumulative frequency that identified carriers of CMV plus the relevant HLA.

TCRdb itself ran the reads through MiXCR, one entry per CDR3 protein. The data show roughly 990,000 distinct CDR3 sequences, 31% seen once. Germline V gene data show CDR1 as SGHVT and CDR2 as SQSDAQ. This CDR3 is built from 12 residues. The V segment lost 11 bases and the J segment 4 bases; nucleotides outside the gene matches: 2. This clonotype was observed once. Its antigen is as yet unknown. The chain combines TRBV7-4 with TRBJ2-2, with 9 bases fitting TRBD2. This specimen was cultured CD8+ T cells from PBMCs, taken from culture after CMV antigen stimulation. This clonotype was sampled from a human donor in good health (CMV status not recorded). Some clones in this sample may be carry-over from other donors' samples. The CDR3 region is CAPSGITGELFF. The CDR3 DNA is TGTGCCCCTAGCGGGATCACCGGGGAGCTGTTTTTT.